The 6 T cell receptor beta chains given below trace back to one sample, sequenced in a study of blood T cell repertoires in COVID-19. Clones were read by immunoSEQ multiplex PCR, and TCRdb kept only the in-frame ones, dropping some. The repertoire holds some 200,000 clones, with about nine tenths as singletons. Sequenced sample: PBMCs or T cells enriched from blood (not recorded which). The receptor source for this set is a woman aged 30 to 39 who had recovered from COVID-19.

This clone was observed a handful of times. The gene calls are TRBV4-3 and TRBJ1-1, with D unresolved. This CDR3 has 14 residues. The germline V gene encodes CDR1 LGHNA and CDR2 YSLEER. V was shortened by 1 base and J by 5 bases, with 11 bases between the two germline ends. CDR3 sequence (DNA): TGCGCCAGCAGCCAAGTCGGGAAAGGGACTGAAGCTTTCTTT. Translated: CASSQVGKGTEAFF.

This clone was counted only a few times. The chain couples TRBV2 to TRBJ1-1; no firm D call. The CDR3 is 14 amino acids. Germline lookup yields CDR1 SNHLY and CDR2 FYNNEI. V shed 3 bases and J shed 0 bases, with 8 bases lying between them. Here the CDR3 reads CASSERFMNTEAFF. CDR3 DNA sequence: TGTGCCAGCAGTGAGCGGTTCATGAACACTGAAGCTTTCTTT.

The chain employs TRBV30 and TRBJ2-7; D might be TRBD1 (6 bases). The germline V and J ends were trimmed by 3 bases and 6 bases, with 12 bases remaining between them. Germline loops: CDR1 GTSNPN, CDR2 SVGIG (reference sequence). The CDR3 runs to 12 residues. The CDR3 sequence is CAWREQGGEQYF. CDR3 coding DNA: TGTGCCTGGAGGGAACAGGGCGGCGAGCAGTACTTC.

The chain employs TRBV5-6 and TRBJ1-3, with a weak D call TRBD1 (5 bases). The V end was cut by 0 bases, the J end by 0 bases, with 10 bases between. The CDR3 loop spans 16 amino acids. The germline gives CDR1 SGHDT, CDR2 YYEEEE. The CDR3 DNA reads TGTGCCAGCAGCTTGGACCCAGACAGCTCTGGAAACACCATATATTTT. This codes for CASSLDPDSSGNTIYF.

The V call is TRBV2, the J call TRBJ1-2; D is possibly TRBD1 (5 bases). With 6 bases removed from V and 8 bases from J, the gap between germline ends came to 10 bases. Germline CDR1 is SNHLY and CDR2 is FYNNEI. This CDR3 contains 11 residues. CDR3: CASSAGFGYTF. CDR3 DNA sequence: TGTGCCAGCAGCGCAGGGTTCGGCTACACCTTC.

The chain recombines TRBV7-9 with TRBJ1-4; perhaps TRBD1 as D (5 bases). Trimming took 10 bases from V and 9 from J, leaving 24 bases between them. The length of the CDR3 is 15 residues. Germline V lookup: CDR1 SEHNR, CDR2 FQNEAQ (reference sequence). The CDR3 bases are TGTGCCACCGCTCCCGGGGGGACGAGGGAAAAAAAACTGTTTTTT. It codes for CATAPGGTREKKLFF.